These 26 T cell receptor beta chains came from one sample sequenced in a study of blood T cell repertoires in COVID-19. Assay: immunoSEQ multiplex PCR; the TCRdb copy retains only in-frame clones and omits some. The sample has a few hundred thousand clones, around nine tenths seen once. The sample consisted of PBMCs or T cells enriched from blood (not recorded which). The source of these receptors is a woman aged 50 to 60 who had been exposed to COVID-19.

This chain links TRBV5-1 with TRBJ2-7, with D tentatively TRBD2 (5 bases). The germline V gene has CDR1 SGHRS and CDR2 YFSETQ. The length of the CDR3 is 13 residues. Trimming cost V 0 bases and J 12 bases, with 16 bases left between them. Here the CDR3 DNA reads TGCGCCAGCAGCTTGGCGTCGGGGAGAGCAATGTACTTC. Amino acid sequence: CASSLASGRAMYF.

This clone occurred once. This rearrangement joins TRBV29-1 to TRBJ1-1; D is ambiguous. The CDR3 extends over 12 amino acids. Trimming took 2 bases from V and 6 from J, leaving 10 bases between them. Germline V gives CDR1 SQVTM, CDR2 ANQGSEA. CDR3 nucleotide sequence: TGCAGCGTTGAATGGGGAGGGCCTGAAGCTTTCTTT. This translates into CSVEWGGPEAFF.

The CDR3, as DNA: TGCGCCAGCAGCTTGGATGAGAGCGGGGGGGCCGGGTATACGCAGTATTTT. As protein: CASSLDESGGAGYTQYF. This chain links TRBV5-1 with TRBJ2-3, with 10 bases lining up with TRBD2. The germline gives CDR1 SGHRS, CDR2 YFSETQ. J lost 7 bases, V lost 0 bases, and 11 bases had no gene match. The CDR3 totals 17 residues.

The CDR3: CASSGGFGTQYF. For the CDR3, the DNA is TGTGCCAGTAGCGGGGGGTTTGGTACGCAGTATTTT. V gene TRBV19 combines with J gene TRBJ2-3, with TRBD2 matching 7 bases. CDR1 and CDR2 (germline): LNHDA, SQIVND (reference sequence). J gave up 8 bases and V 6 bases, and 5 bases lay outside the gene matches. This CDR3 has 12 amino acids.

The rearrangement links TRBV2 to TRBJ1-2; D is ambiguous. Between the trimmed V and J ends, which lost 5 bases and 5 bases, there was a span of 12 bases. CDR1 and CDR2 (germline): SNHLY, FYNNEI. The CDR3 contains 13 residues. The CDR3 loop reads CASSPYLEYGYTF. As DNA, the CDR3 is TGTGCCAGCAGTCCCTACTTGGAGTATGGCTACACCTTC.

The chain has TRBV11-2 and TRBJ1-3; TRBD1 is a possible D gene (6 bases). The CDR3 contains 15 residues. Germline lookup yields CDR1 SGHAT and CDR2 FQNNGV. Trimming removed 5 bases at V and 5 bases at J, with 16 bases between. This chain's CDR3 is CASSAATQGRNTIYF. In nucleotides, the CDR3 is TGTGCCAGCAGCGCAGCCACCCAGGGGAGAAACACCATATATTTT.

The V and J genes are TRBV7-2 and TRBJ2-2, with TRBD1 matching 8 bases. Unmatched junction bases numbered 14, after V lost 4 bases and J lost 7 bases. This CDR3 comprises 17 residues. Germline values: CDR1 SGHTA, CDR2 FQGNSA. The CDR3 loop is CASSSGPSGGGGGELFF. The CDR3 DNA reads as TGTGCCAGCAGCTCCGGGCCCTCAGGGGGCGGAGGCGGGGAGCTGTTTTTT.

The rearrangement joins TRBV18 to TRBJ1-5, with TRBD1 matching over 8 bases. Germline values: CDR1 KGHSH, CDR2 LQKENI. The CDR3 contains 16 residues. The junction had 12 bases not matched to a gene; V was cut back by 2 bases and J by 9 bases. The CDR3 DNA sequence: TGTGCCAGCTCACCAAATGAGAGACAGGGGAGAGTGCCCCAGCATTTT. Translated, it gives CASSPNERQGRVPQHF.

This clone was seen more than once but under ten times. The chain uses TRBV6-5 and TRBJ2-3, with a possible D match to TRBD2 (6 bases). Trimming pared 4 bases from V and 0 bases from J, leaving 11 bases between. The CDR3 totals 15 residues. Germline CDR1 reads MNHEY; CDR2 reads SVGAGI. The CDR3 spells CASSSGDLSTDTQYF. DNA of the CDR3: TGTGCCAGCAGTTCGGGGGACCTCAGCACAGATACGCAGTATTTT.

This chain joins TRBV11-2 and TRBJ2-7, with a weak D call TRBD1 (6 bases). Trimming took 5 bases from V and 0 from J, leaving 20 bases between them. Germline CDR1 is SGHAT and CDR2 is FQNNGV. The CDR3 has 17 amino acids. The chain's CDR3 is CASSTRRTDKFSYEQYF. In nucleotides, the CDR3 is TGTGCCAGCAGCACCCGAAGGACAGACAAATTCTCCTACGAGCAGTACTTC.

The chain carries TRBV3-1 (or the pseudogene TRBV3-2) and TRBJ1-1, with a tentative D call TRBD1 (5 bases). Trimming removed 1 base at V and 4 bases at J, with 16 bases between. The CDR3 contains 16 residues. Germline V gene sequence: CDR1 LGHDT, CDR2 YNNKEL (reference sequence). The CDR3 bases are TGTGCCAGCAGCCAAGTAGCGGCAGGGAGGGGCACTGAAGCTTTCTTT. Its translation: CASSQVAAGRGTEAFF.

The rearrangement links TRBV30 to TRBJ2-7; TRBD1 agrees at 10 bases. CDR1 is GTSNPN, CDR2 SVGIG, per germline (reference sequence). The CDR3 has 15 amino acids. V lost 0 bases and J lost 7; bases outside the gene matches: 9. For the CDR3, the DNA is TGTGCCTGGAGTGTAGGTGGGACAGGGGAAGGGGAGCAGTACTTC. This codes for CAWSVGGTGEGEQYF.

The V gene is TRBV2, the J gene TRBJ1-1; D gene uncertain. Trimming removed 6 bases from V and 11 bases from J, with 13 bases in between. The length of the CDR3 is 11 residues. In germline, CDR1 is SNHLY, CDR2 FYNNEI. The CDR3: CASSRGTPAFF. CDR3 bases: TGTGCCAGCAGCCGGGGTACACCGGCTTTCTTT.

The V gene is TRBV5-1, the J gene TRBJ1-2; D gene unclear. CDR3 size: 14 residues. Trimming removed 0 bases from V and 4 bases from J, with 10 bases in between. Per the germline V gene, CDR1 is SGHRS and CDR2 is YFSETQ. The CDR3 DNA reads as TGCGCCAGCAGCTTGGACACAACCTTCTATGGCTACACCTTC. Its protein is CASSLDTTFYGYTF.

V is TRBV5-5 and J is TRBJ1-4, with a weak D call TRBD1 (6 bases). The germline V gene has CDR1 SGHKS and CDR2 YYEKEE (reference sequence). The CDR3 has 14 residues. V was clipped by 2 bases and J by 8 bases, with 13 bases between them. DNA for the CDR3: TGTGCCAGCAGCTTCAGGGGTATTGAGGAAAAACTGTTTTTT. Its translation: CASSFRGIEEKLFF.

This chain uses TRBV18 with TRBJ1-5, with 8 bases identical to TRBD1. V was clipped by 6 bases and J by 2 bases; unmatched bases: 6. The CDR3 loop spans 15 amino acids. From germline, CDR1 is KGHSH and CDR2 LQKENI. The CDR3 loop reads CASSRQGRGNQPQHF. CDR3 sequence (DNA): TGTGCCAGCTCGCGACAGGGGAGGGGCAATCAGCCCCAGCATTTT.

The rearrangement joins TRBV5-4 to TRBJ1-1; D gene uncertain. V lost 0 bases and J 0 bases, leaving 9 bases between the germline ends. Germline V gene lookup returns CDR1 SGHNT and CDR2 YYREEE (reference sequence). The CDR3 contains 15 residues. CDR3 sequence reads: CASSLGMGVNTEAFF. In DNA, the CDR3 is TGTGCCAGCAGCTTGGGGATGGGAGTGAACACTGAAGCTTTCTTT.

The chain joins TRBV19 to TRBJ1-1; D remains unclear. The V and J ends lost 7 bases and 6 bases respectively, with 15 bases between them. Germline CDR1 reads LNHDA; CDR2 reads SQIVND (reference sequence). The CDR3 totals 13 residues. The CDR3 nucleotides read TGTGCCAGTACTCCCCCGGGGATCTCTGAAGCTTTCTTT. Protein product: CASTPPGISEAFF.

V gene TRBV6-5 combines with J gene TRBJ2-2; D is possibly TRBD2 (5 bases). The germline V and J ends were trimmed by 6 bases and 5 bases, with 10 bases remaining between them. Germline V gene lookup returns CDR1 MNHEY and CDR2 SVGAGI. The CDR3 loop spans 13 amino acids. The CDR3 region is CASRSSGTGELFF. The CDR3 DNA sequence: TGTGCCAGCAGAAGCAGCGGAACCGGGGAGCTGTTTTTT.

This chain joins TRBV27 and TRBJ2-7, with D tentatively TRBD1 (6 bases). CDR1 and CDR2 (germline): MNHEY, SMNVEV (reference sequence). The CDR3 is made up of 15 amino acids. With 1 base removed from V and 4 bases from J, the gap between germline ends came to 14 bases. CDR3 region: CASSLLPRGPYEQYF. Written as DNA, the CDR3 is TGTGCCAGCAGTTTATTACCCAGGGGACCTTACGAGCAGTACTTC.

This chain uses TRBV5-6 with TRBJ1-1, with TRBD1 identical over 7 bases. V trimming: 2 bases; J trimming: 1 base; junction bases outside the gene matches: 11. Germline CDR1 is SGHDT and CDR2 is YYEEEE. The CDR3 runs 17 residues. CDR3 in DNA: TGTGCCAGCAGCTTTCCTGGTACAGGGGATGGGAACACTGAAGCTTTCTTT. This translates into CASSFPGTGDGNTEAFF.

The chain uses TRBV7-9 and TRBJ1-1; D is unresolved. The CDR3 runs to 14 residues. Per germline, CDR1 SEHNR and CDR2 FQNEAQ (reference sequence). Trimming removed 7 bases from V and 1 base from J, with 13 bases in between. This CDR3 reads CASTILVQNTEAFF. In nucleotides, the CDR3 is TGTGCCAGCACCATCCTAGTTCAGAACACTGAAGCTTTCTTT.

This clone was observed once. One end of the junction fails to match germline, which may point to a read error. The J gene is TRBJ2-7, the V gene TRBV5-4; maybe TRBD1 (6 bases). CDR1 SGHNT and CDR2 YYREEE come from the germline V gene (reference sequence). The CDR3 totals 14 residues. CDR3 loop: CASTLKGVADEQYF. The CDR3 coding sequence is TGTGCCAGCACCTTGAAGGGGGTGGCGGACGAGCAGTACTTC.

This clone was observed a single time. This rearrangement joins TRBV4-1 to TRBJ2-2; 8 positions agree with TRBD2. Germline CDR1 is MGHRA and CDR2 is YSYEKL. The CDR3 consists of 18 residues. J gave up 7 bases and V 1 base, and 14 bases lay outside the gene matches. The CDR3 loop reads CASSQVIQRGPGVGELFF. CDR3 in DNA: TGCGCCAGCAGCCAAGTTATCCAGCGGGGGCCAGGAGTCGGGGAGCTGTTTTTT.

V and J are TRBV6-2 or TRBV6-3 and TRBJ1-5, with D perhaps matching TRBD1 (5 bases). The germline CDR1 and CDR2 sequences are MNHEY and SVGEGT. The CDR3 consists of 14 residues. Trimming took off 5 bases at V and 4 bases at J, with 12 bases between the two ends. The chain's CDR3 is CASSLRDLNQPQHF. The DNA for the CDR3 is TGTGCCAGCAGTCTCCGGGACTTAAATCAGCCCCAGCATTTT.

The V gene is TRBV5-1, the J gene TRBJ1-2; TRBD1 agrees at 10 bases. Germline V CDR1 and CDR2: SGHRS, YFSETQ. The V and J ends lost 4 bases and 7 bases, in that order; junction bases with no gene match: 13. The CDR3 is 16 amino acids. The CDR3 nucleotides are TGCGCCAGCAGCCCACGTTTCGGACAGGGGGACGGTGGCTACACCTTC. It codes for CASSPRFGQGDGGYTF.